This is a list of T cell receptor beta chains from one sample in a study of T cell changes during pregnancy in multiple sclerosis. The table came from immunoSEQ multiplex PCR; TCRdb's copy has only in-frame clones and leaves some out. The sample includes approximately 100,000 clones, 90% to 95% of them seen just once. The sequenced sample was peripheral blood, obtained after pregnancy. The receptors stem from a female donor in good health, enrolled as a control in a pregnancy study. Each CDR3 is given with its conserved first and last residue. Each record gives: clone size, V gene, D gene, J gene, CDR3 protein, CDR3 DNA. A D gene is named only where the DNA matches it firmly. Clone size appears in some rows only: once, few, many, or a class for an expanded clone.

size: NA
V: TRBV19
D: TRBD2
J: TRBJ2-5
CDR3: CASSLRPPSGRPPQETQYF
DNA: TGTGCCAGTAGCCTTCGCCCCCCTAGCGGGAGGCCCCCTCAAGAGACCCAGTACTTC

size: NA
V: TRBV6-4
D: TRBD2
J: TRBJ2-1
CDR3: CASSETSGSYNEQFF
DNA: TGTGCCAGCAGTGAAACTAGCGGGAGCTACAATGAGCAGTTCTTC

size: NA
V: TRBV19
D: NA
J: TRBJ2-1
CDR3: CASSSSNVLGNEQFF
DNA: TGTGCCAGTAGTAGCAGTAACGTTCTCGGGAATGAGCAGTTCTTC

size: NA
V: TRBV5-1
D: TRBD2
J: TRBJ2-2
CDR3: CASSLMTSGSTGELFF
DNA: TGCGCCAGCAGCTTGATGACTAGCGGGTCCACCGGGGAGCTGTTTTTT

size: NA
V: TRBV29-1
D: TRBD1
J: TRBJ2-5
CDR3: CSVAPGQGDVETQYF
DNA: TGCAGCGTAGCACCGGGACAGGGGGACGTGGAGACCCAGTACTTC

size: NA
V: TRBV4-2
D: TRBD1
J: TRBJ2-7
CDR3: CASSHPDRVGEQYF
DNA: TGTGCCAGCAGCCACCCGGACAGGGTGGGCGAGCAGTACTTC

size: few
V: TRBV28
D: TRBD1
J: TRBJ2-7
CDR3: CASTPPGQGPSEQYF
DNA: TGTGCCAGCACTCCCCCGGGACAGGGTCCGTCCGAGCAGTACTTC

size: NA
V: TRBV28
D: TRBD2
J: TRBJ2-1
CDR3: CASSPRGPSGRTHNEQFF
DNA: TGTGCCAGCAGCCCTAGGGGGCCTAGCGGGAGGACCCACAATGAGCAGTTCTTC

size: NA
V: TRBV10-3
D: TRBD1
J: TRBJ1-1
CDR3: CAIRGQENTEAFF
DNA: TGTGCCATCAGAGGACAGGAGAACACTGAAGCTTTCTTT

size: once
V: TRBV5-1
D: NA
J: TRBJ2-2
CDR3: CASSWGGNPVGTGELFF
DNA: TGCGCCAGCAGCTGGGGGGGCAACCCAGTCGGCACCGGGGAGCTGTTTTTT

size: NA
V: TRBV5-1
D: NA
J: TRBJ2-2
CDR3: CASSPDDTGELFF
DNA: TGCGCCAGCAGCCCAGATGACACCGGGGAGCTGTTTTTT

size: NA
V: TRBV7-9
D: TRBD2
J: TRBJ2-2
CDR3: CASSLGGGAANTGELFF
DNA: TGTGCCAGCAGCTTAGGGGGGGGTGCGGCGAACACCGGGGAGCTGTTTTTT

size: once
V: TRBV2
D: TRBD1
J: TRBJ1-1
CDR3: CASNKQGQNTEAFF
DNA: TGTGCCAGCAACAAACAGGGGCAGAACACTGAAGCTTTCTTT

size: once
V: TRBV2
D: TRBD2
J: TRBJ2-1
CDR3: CASSEVRGGPDNEQFF
DNA: TGTGCCAGCAGTGAAGTCCGGGGGGGCCCAGACAATGAGCAGTTCTTC

size: NA
V: TRBV19
D: TRBD1
J: TRBJ2-2
CDR3: CASSQQGVNTGELFF
DNA: TGTGCCAGTAGCCAACAGGGGGTTAACACCGGGGAGCTGTTTTTT

size: NA
V: TRBV2
D: TRBD2
J: TRBJ2-3
CDR3: CASSSRLAVYTDTQYF
DNA: TGTGCCAGCAGTTCGAGACTAGCGGTATACACAGATACGCAGTATTTT

size: NA
V: TRBV28
D: TRBD2
J: TRBJ2-1
CDR3: CASSFASGINEQFF
DNA: TGTGCCAGCAGTTTCGCTAGCGGGATCAATGAGCAGTTCTTC

size: NA
V: TRBV7-9
D: NA
J: TRBJ2-1
CDR3: CASSLEAQNNEQFF
DNA: TGTGCCAGCAGCTTAGAGGCACAGAACAATGAGCAGTTCTTC

size: NA
V: TRBV11-2
D: TRBD1
J: TRBJ1-1
CDR3: CASSATGMGTEAFF
DNA: TGTGCCAGCAGCGCGACAGGGATGGGCACTGAAGCTTTCTTT

size: NA
V: TRBV18
D: NA
J: TRBJ2-7
CDR3: CASSPVSPYEQYF
DNA: TGTGCCAGCTCGCCAGTCTCCCCTTACGAGCAGTACTTC

size: once
V: TRBV7-6
D: TRBD2
J: TRBJ2-1
CDR3: CASSLEEGLAVYNEQFF
DNA: TGTGCCAGCAGCTTAGAAGAGGGACTAGCGGTTTACAATGAGCAGTTCTTC

size: NA
V: TRBV9
D: NA
J: TRBJ2-3
CDR3: CASSVWEFPSTDTQYF
DNA: TGTGCCAGCAGCGTCTGGGAGTTTCCTTCCACAGATACGCAGTATTTT

size: NA
V: TRBV30
D: TRBD2
J: TRBJ2-7
CDR3: CAWSAPGGGPPYEQYF
DNA: TGTGCCTGGAGTGCACCTGGGGGGGGTCCTCCCTACGAGCAGTACTTC

size: NA
V: TRBV5-6
D: TRBD1
J: TRBJ1-2
CDR3: CASSYRDRGYGYTF
DNA: TGTGCCAGCAGCTACCGGGACAGGGGCTATGGCTACACCTTC

size: once
V: TRBV5-1
D: TRBD1
J: TRBJ2-7
CDR3: CASSLAGTGAYEQYF
DNA: TGCGCCAGCAGCTTGGCCGGGACAGGGGCCTACGAGCAGTACTTC

size: NA
V: TRBV15
D: NA
J: TRBJ1-4
CDR3: CATSSIRGREKLFF
DNA: TGTGCCACCAGCAGCATTAGGGGTCGAGAAAAACTGTTTTTT

size: NA
V: TRBV29-1
D: TRBD1
J: TRBJ1-3
CDR3: CSVDDRGRGGNTIYF
DNA: TGCAGCGTCGACGACAGGGGTCGAGGTGGAAACACCATATATTTT

size: NA
V: TRBV30
D: NA
J: TRBJ2-7
CDR3: CAWSKATPGEQYF
DNA: TGTGCCTGGAGTAAAGCAACGCCGGGGGAGCAGTACTTC

size: NA
V: TRBV19
D: NA
J: TRBJ2-7
CDR3: CASTHPTGSPYEQYF
DNA: TGTGCCAGTACCCACCCCACAGGGTCACCCTACGAGCAGTACTTC

size: NA
V: TRBV30
D: NA
J: TRBJ2-7
CDR3: CAWSVSTYEQYF
DNA: TGTGCCTGGAGTGTATCAACCTACGAGCAGTACTTC

size: NA
V: TRBV18
D: NA
J: TRBJ2-7
CDR3: CASSPDLDYEQYF
DNA: TGTGCCAGCTCACCAGACTTGGATTACGAGCAGTACTTC

size: NA
V: TRBV28
D: NA
J: TRBJ2-7
CDR3: CASGGSYLYEQYF
DNA: TGTGCCAGTGGAGGGTCCTACCTCTACGAGCAGTACTTC

size: NA
V: TRBV2
D: TRBD1
J: TRBJ1-4
CDR3: CASSVIGQATNEKLFF
DNA: TGTGCCAGCAGTGTAATTGGACAGGCAACTAATGAAAAACTGTTTTTT

size: NA
V: TRBV28
D: NA
J: TRBJ2-7
CDR3: CASRAPGTLFGGQYF
DNA: TGTGCCAGCAGGGCCCCCGGGACTCTCTTTGGGGGGCAGTACTTC

size: NA
V: TRBV7-3
D: TRBD2
J: TRBJ2-3
CDR3: CASSVGTTRTDTQYF
DNA: TGTGCCAGCAGTGTCGGGACTACGCGCACAGATACGCAGTATTTT

size: NA
V: TRBV7-6
D: TRBD2
J: TRBJ2-1
CDR3: CASSLGTSSLYNEQFF
DNA: TGTGCCAGCAGCTTAGGGACTAGCTCCCTCTACAATGAGCAGTTCTTC

size: NA
V: TRBV11-3
D: TRBD2
J: TRBJ2-2
CDR3: CASSLGLAGDAGELFF
DNA: TGTGCCAGCAGCTTGGGACTAGCGGGAGACGCCGGGGAGCTGTTTTTT

size: NA
V: TRBV18
D: NA
J: TRBJ2-1
CDR3: CASSPIVDEQFF
DNA: TGTGCCAGCTCACCAATAGTTGATGAGCAGTTCTTC

size: once
V: TRBV10-3
D: NA
J: TRBJ2-7
CDR3: CAISHGGGGLSYEQYF
DNA: TGTGCCATCAGCCATGGAGGCGGGGGCCTCTCCTACGAGCAGTACTTC

size: NA
V: TRBV6-1
D: NA
J: TRBJ2-1
CDR3: CASNGISYNEQFF
DNA: TGTGCCAGCAACGGGATCTCCTACAATGAGCAGTTCTTC

size: NA
V: TRBV6-5
D: NA
J: TRBJ2-7
CDR3: CASRTQGIIYEQYF
DNA: TGTGCCAGCAGAACCCAGGGGATCATTTACGAGCAGTACTTC

size: NA
V: TRBV5-4
D: NA
J: TRBJ2-3
CDR3: CASSFQEGTDTQYF
DNA: TGTGCCAGCAGCTTCCAAGAGGGCACAGATACGCAGTATTTT

size: NA
V: TRBV11-2
D: TRBD1
J: TRBJ2-3
CDR3: CASSSTGAVTDTQYF
DNA: TGTGCCAGCAGCTCAACAGGGGCTGTCACAGATACGCAGTATTTT